This is a list of T cell receptor beta chains from one sample in a study of T cells expressing NK-cell markers. TCRdb reprocessed the 5' RACE reads and stores each CDR3 protein as one record, lacking DNA. This sample's table has about 550,000 distinct CDR3 sequences. The specimen was blood T cells: a sorted CD56 or NKG2C T cell subset, CD4+ or CD8+ T cells, or bulk PBMC T cells (not recorded which). The receptors here all came from a young man in good health. The CDR3 runs from the conserved cysteine through the conserved F or W. Fields, in order: V gene, J gene, CDR3 protein.

TRBV12-5	TRBJ1-4	CASAGPDNEKLFF
TRBV10-3	TRBJ1-1	CAISELQGMNTEAFF
TRBV5-4	TRBJ2-1	CASSPELSYNEQFF
TRBV24-1	TRBJ2-3	CATKPDEWSDTQYF
TRBV7-6	TRBJ2-2	CASSAPLVRDSGELFF
TRBV30	TRBJ1-2	CASHRDSNYGYTF
TRBV4-3	TRBJ1-2	CASSQGGTGPLYGYTF
TRBV9	TRBJ2-2	CASSAPTGDPNTGELFF
TRBV12-3/TRBV12-4	TRBJ1-6	CASRGTGSSPLHF
TRBV7-6	TRBJ2-1	CASSLPTPPGEQFF
TRBV15	TRBJ2-2	CATSREGLAGVYHGGELFF
TRBV10-3	TRBJ2-2	CAIYHPGVGTGELFF
TRBV9	TRBJ1-1	CASSAYGWGTEAFF
TRBV14	TRBJ2-3	CASSLITSGADTDTQYF
TRBV19	TRBJ2-6	CASRGQAGANVLTF
TRBV10-3	TRBJ2-2	CAISESGTSAGELFF
TRBV20-1	TRBJ2-7	CSAREGGPWTYEQYF
TRBV5-1	TRBJ2-2	CASSLDRPANTGELFF
TRBV4-1	TRBJ2-6	CASSQRQYGANVLTF
TRBV5-8	TRBJ2-1	CASSLGMVAAYNEQFF
TRBV20-1	TRBJ1-5	CSARGGQGANQPQHF
TRBV6-1	TRBJ2-5	CASGRQGKGSETQYF
TRBV12-3/TRBV12-4	TRBJ2-3	CASSPEGDPTDTQYF
TRBV20-1	TRBJ2-7	CSAPGTGTPSYEQYF
TRBV4-2	TRBJ2-2	CASSQAETGDGELFF
TRBV27	TRBJ2-1	CASSGLALGEQFF
TRBV28	TRBJ1-3	CASRPTGTAKNTIYF
TRBV6-1	TRBJ2-6	CASSDRDSDSGANVLTF
TRBV12-3/TRBV12-4	TRBJ1-1	CASSLGPPGAFF
TRBV6-2/TRBV6-3	TRBJ2-7	CASSYSGLAGRYEQYF
TRBV12-3/TRBV12-4	TRBJ2-1	CASSPHSPFNEQFF
TRBV11-3	TRBJ2-1	CATGGLAGSRDEQFF
TRBV20-1	TRBJ2-7	CSARGSSGSLYEQYF
TRBV27	TRBJ2-1	CASRQTSGAVNEQFF
TRBV19	TRBJ2-7	CASSHEGTSGYYEQYF
TRBV15	TRBJ2-7	CATSEVSSYEQYF
TRBV6-1	TRBJ1-4	CASTGTGLIPSEKLFF
TRBV4-3	TRBJ1-1	CASSQDMDRKAFF
TRBV15	TRBJ1-1	CATSRDEGTAEAFF
TRBV9	TRBJ2-1	CASSEGSLRRHEQFF
TRBV19	TRBJ2-1	CASSMGRGGEQFF
TRBV15	TRBJ2-1	CATSREDGAYNEQFF
TRBV30	TRBJ2-5	CAWKTSGRAEETQYF